The rows below give T cell receptor beta chains drawn from one sample of a study of blood T cell repertoires in COVID-19. Only in-frame clones appear in the TCRdb table, and some are missing; sequencing was by immunoSEQ multiplex PCR. The sample carries over 150,000 clones, about 89% recorded once. The sequencing sample was made of peripheral blood. The receptors stem from a man aged 18 to 30 who had recovered from COVID-19. Each CDR3 is given with its conserved first and last residue. Fields, in order: J gene, clone size, D gene, V gene, CDR3 DNA, CDR3 protein. The D gene is left open where the match is weak. Expanded clones are given a class, and other clones once, few, many or no size at all.

j_call: TRBJ2-5; clone_size: .; d_call: TRBD2; v_call: TRBV6-1; cdr3_nt: TGTGCCAGCAGTGAACAAAGGGTAGCGGGGAAAGAGACCCAGTACTTC; cdr3_aa: CASSEQRVAGKETQYF
j_call: TRBJ2-4; clone_size: .; d_call: TRBD2; v_call: TRBV7-2; cdr3_nt: TGTGCCAGCGCTTCACCCCCGGGACTAGTCGCTCGGGCCAAAAACATTCAGTACTTC; cdr3_aa: CASASPPGLVARAKNIQYF
j_call: TRBJ1-1; clone_size: .; d_call: TRBD1; v_call: TRBV30; cdr3_nt: TGTGCCTGGGGACAGGCCGAATATGGGGCTTTCTTT; cdr3_aa: CAWGQAEYGAFF
j_call: TRBJ2-3; clone_size: .; d_call: TRBD1; v_call: TRBV13; cdr3_nt: TGTGCCAGCAGCCCCAAAATGTCTTGGCAGGGGGCGAAAGATACGCAGTATTTT; cdr3_aa: CASSPKMSWQGAKDTQYF
j_call: TRBJ2-1; clone_size: .; d_call: .; v_call: TRBV9; cdr3_nt: TGTGCCAGCAGCGGAGGGGGGACTAACTACAATGAGCAGTTCTTC; cdr3_aa: CASSGGGTNYNEQFF
j_call: TRBJ1-6; clone_size: .; d_call: .; v_call: TRBV10-1; cdr3_nt: TGCGCCAGCAGCCTCTTAACAGTAGTCTATAATTCACCCCTCCACTTT; cdr3_aa: CASSLLTVVYNSPLHF
j_call: TRBJ2-7; clone_size: .; d_call: .; v_call: TRBV29-1; cdr3_nt: TGCAGCGTTGCAAAGTCCAGCTACGAGCAGTACTTC; cdr3_aa: CSVAKSSYEQYF
j_call: TRBJ1-2; clone_size: .; d_call: TRBD1; v_call: TRBV5-1; cdr3_nt: TGCGCCAGCAGCCTTGACCCGACAGGGCAGGCCTATGGCTACACCTTC; cdr3_aa: CASSLDPTGQAYGYTF
j_call: TRBJ1-6; clone_size: few; d_call: .; v_call: TRBV7-2; cdr3_nt: TGTGCCAGCAGCCCTCGAGGGACTTATAATTCACCCCTCCACTTT; cdr3_aa: CASSPRGTYNSPLHF
j_call: TRBJ2-2; clone_size: once; d_call: .; v_call: TRBV7-3; cdr3_nt: TGTGCCAGCAGCCAGACAACGAACACCGGGGAGCTGTTTTTT; cdr3_aa: CASSQTTNTGELFF
j_call: TRBJ2-7; clone_size: .; d_call: .; v_call: TRBV7-2; cdr3_nt: TGTGCCAGCAGCTTAACACAGGGTGGCGAGCAGTACTTC; cdr3_aa: CASSLTQGGEQYF
j_call: TRBJ1-2; clone_size: .; d_call: TRBD1; v_call: TRBV5-1; cdr3_nt: TGCGCCAGCAGCTTAGGACAGGATTATGGCTACACCTTC; cdr3_aa: CASSLGQDYGYTF
j_call: TRBJ2-7; clone_size: .; d_call: .; v_call: TRBV7-9; cdr3_nt: TGTGCCAGCAGCCCAGGGGGAGGACCTCTCTCCGAGCAGTACTTC; cdr3_aa: CASSPGGGPLSEQYF
j_call: TRBJ1-6; clone_size: .; d_call: .; v_call: TRBV6-5; cdr3_nt: TGTGCCAGCAGTTATATCGACGGGAATTCACCCCTCCACTTT; cdr3_aa: CASSYIDGNSPLHF
j_call: TRBJ2-3; clone_size: .; d_call: TRBD2; v_call: TRBV5-5; cdr3_nt: TGTGCCAGCAGCTTGGTCCTAGCGGCTAGCACAGATACGCAGTATTTT; cdr3_aa: CASSLVLAASTDTQYF
j_call: TRBJ2-1; clone_size: .; d_call: TRBD2; v_call: TRBV7-3; cdr3_nt: TGTGCCAGCAGCCGGGGACTAGCGGGAGCGGGTGAGCAGTTCTTC; cdr3_aa: CASSRGLAGAGEQFF
j_call: TRBJ2-3; clone_size: .; d_call: .; v_call: TRBV3-1/TRBV3-2; cdr3_nt: TGTGCCAGCAGCCAACGCGGGATCAACACAGATACGCAGTATTTT; cdr3_aa: CASSQRGINTDTQYF
j_call: TRBJ2-3; clone_size: .; d_call: TRBD2; v_call: TRBV6-5; cdr3_nt: TGTGCCAGCAGTTACTATAGCGGGAGCTCTGATACGCAGTATTTT; cdr3_aa: CASSYYSGSSDTQYF
j_call: TRBJ2-4; clone_size: .; d_call: .; v_call: TRBV9; cdr3_nt: TGTGCCAGCAGCGTAGGGAGGACCGGGGACATTCAGTACTTC; cdr3_aa: CASSVGRTGDIQYF
j_call: TRBJ2-5; clone_size: .; d_call: .; v_call: TRBV28; cdr3_nt: TGTGCCAGCAGCCCCTTCCAGGTCCAAGAGACCCAGTACTTC; cdr3_aa: CASSPFQVQETQYF
j_call: TRBJ2-7; clone_size: few; d_call: .; v_call: TRBV11-2; cdr3_nt: TGTGCCAGCAGCTTAGTCGGAGGTGGTAGCGGAAGCGAGCAGTACTTC; cdr3_aa: CASSLVGGGSGSEQYF
j_call: TRBJ2-1; clone_size: .; d_call: .; v_call: TRBV4-2; cdr3_nt: TGTGCCAGCAGCCAATATCTCTACAATGAGCAGTTCTTC; cdr3_aa: CASSQYLYNEQFF
j_call: TRBJ2-7; clone_size: .; d_call: .; v_call: TRBV10-3; cdr3_nt: TGTGCCATCAGTGAGTCCGGCGGATACGAGCAGTACTTC; cdr3_aa: CAISESGGYEQYF
j_call: TRBJ2-1; clone_size: .; d_call: TRBD1; v_call: TRBV18; cdr3_nt: TGTGCCAGCTCAGTCGGGACAGGTGATTACAATGAGCAGTTCTTC; cdr3_aa: CASSVGTGDYNEQFF
j_call: TRBJ1-6; clone_size: .; d_call: TRBD1; v_call: TRBV14; cdr3_nt: TGTGCCAGCAGCCAGGACAGGGAGGCTTCACCCCTCCACTTT; cdr3_aa: CASSQDREASPLHF
j_call: TRBJ2-3; clone_size: .; d_call: .; v_call: TRBV9; cdr3_nt: TGTGCCAGCAGCCCCTACTCGGTAGCAGATACGCAGTATTTT; cdr3_aa: CASSPYSVADTQYF
j_call: TRBJ2-1; clone_size: .; d_call: TRBD2; v_call: TRBV11-2; cdr3_nt: TGTGCCAGCAGCTTAGGAGCGGGAGCCTACAATGAGCAGTTCTTC; cdr3_aa: CASSLGAGAYNEQFF
j_call: TRBJ1-6; clone_size: few; d_call: TRBD1; v_call: TRBV5-1; cdr3_nt: TGCGCCAGCAGCTCTGGACAGGGAATAGGTTCACCCCTCCACTTT; cdr3_aa: CASSSGQGIGSPLHF
j_call: TRBJ1-2; clone_size: once; d_call: TRBD1; v_call: TRBV27; cdr3_nt: TGTGCCAGCAGGAATCTTCACGGACAGGACCTCTATGGCTACACCTTC; cdr3_aa: CASRNLHGQDLYGYTF
j_call: TRBJ2-3; clone_size: .; d_call: TRBD1; v_call: TRBV11-2; cdr3_nt: TGTGCCAGCAGCTCACCGACAGGGAAGATAGATACGCAGTATTTT; cdr3_aa: CASSSPTGKIDTQYF
j_call: TRBJ1-4; clone_size: .; d_call: TRBD1; v_call: TRBV6-2/TRBV6-3; cdr3_nt: TGTGCCAGCAGTTCCTCCGGGACAGGGGGACAAAAACTGTTTTTT; cdr3_aa: CASSSSGTGGQKLFF
j_call: TRBJ1-1; clone_size: .; d_call: .; v_call: TRBV27; cdr3_nt: TGTGCCAGCAGTTTATCGCTGGACAATGAAGCTTTCTTT; cdr3_aa: CASSLSLDNEAFF
j_call: TRBJ1-1; clone_size: .; d_call: .; v_call: TRBV19; cdr3_nt: TGTGCCAGTAGTACAAAGAACACTGAAGCTTTCTTT; cdr3_aa: CASSTKNTEAFF
j_call: TRBJ1-2; clone_size: .; d_call: .; v_call: TRBV10-3; cdr3_nt: TGTGCCATCAGTGATACAGGGGGCTACACCTTC; cdr3_aa: CAISDTGGYTF
j_call: TRBJ2-2; clone_size: .; d_call: TRBD2; v_call: TRBV6-6; cdr3_nt: TGTGCCAGCAGTCCTATTGGGGAGGGACGCTCCGGGGAGCTGTTTTTT; cdr3_aa: CASSPIGEGRSGELFF
j_call: TRBJ1-5; clone_size: .; d_call: .; v_call: TRBV5-4; cdr3_nt: TGTGCCAGCAGCTACGACAGTAATCAGCCCCAGCATTTT; cdr3_aa: CASSYDSNQPQHF
j_call: TRBJ2-7; clone_size: .; d_call: .; v_call: TRBV5-6; cdr3_nt: TGTGCCAGCAGCTTTTCTGCTAACCTCGAGCAGTACTTC; cdr3_aa: CASSFSANLEQYF
j_call: TRBJ1-1; clone_size: .; d_call: TRBD1; v_call: TRBV18; cdr3_nt: TGTGCCAGCTCACTAGACGGGACAGCCGCTTTCTTT; cdr3_aa: CASSLDGTAAFF
j_call: TRBJ2-1; clone_size: .; d_call: TRBD2; v_call: TRBV7-6; cdr3_nt: TGTGCCAGCAGTTCACTAGCGGGATCCTACAATGAGCAGTTCTTC; cdr3_aa: CASSSLAGSYNEQFF
j_call: TRBJ2-2; clone_size: once; d_call: .; v_call: TRBV19; cdr3_nt: TGTGCCAGTAGTTCCCGAGGGGGTACCGGGGAGCTGTTTTTT; cdr3_aa: CASSSRGGTGELFF
j_call: TRBJ2-2; clone_size: .; d_call: TRBD2; v_call: TRBV5-6; cdr3_nt: TGTGCCAGCACCCCGGGACTAGCGGAGACCGGGGAGCTGTTTTTT; cdr3_aa: CASTPGLAETGELFF
j_call: TRBJ1-2; clone_size: .; d_call: .; v_call: TRBV19; cdr3_nt: TGTGCCAGTAGTGCGACTGACAGTGCTAACTATGGCTACACCTTC; cdr3_aa: CASSATDSANYGYTF
j_call: TRBJ2-7; clone_size: .; d_call: .; v_call: TRBV15; cdr3_nt: TGTGCCACCAGCAACCCGGGAAACTCCTACGAGCAGTACTTC; cdr3_aa: CATSNPGNSYEQYF
j_call: TRBJ1-2; clone_size: .; d_call: .; v_call: TRBV12-3/TRBV12-4; cdr3_nt: TGTGCCAGCAGTTTGGGAACTGGAGGGGGCTACACCTTC; cdr3_aa: CASSLGTGGGYTF
j_call: TRBJ2-1; clone_size: .; d_call: .; v_call: TRBV7-2; cdr3_nt: TGTGCCAGCAGCTTCTCACTCTCCCTGGGAGGCAATGAGCAGTTCTTC; cdr3_aa: CASSFSLSLGGNEQFF
j_call: TRBJ1-1; clone_size: .; d_call: TRBD1; v_call: TRBV6-6; cdr3_nt: TGTGCCAGCCACAGGGGGGGCGTAGAAGCTTTCTTT; cdr3_aa: CASHRGGVEAFF
j_call: TRBJ2-5; clone_size: .; d_call: .; v_call: TRBV6-5; cdr3_nt: TGTGCCAGCAGTTACATGGGGGCTAGCACAAAAGAGACCCAGTACTTC; cdr3_aa: CASSYMGASTKETQYF
j_call: TRBJ1-1; clone_size: .; d_call: .; v_call: TRBV5-1; cdr3_nt: TGCGCCAGCATGCTCACAGAGAACACTGAAGCTTTCTTT; cdr3_aa: CASMLTENTEAFF
j_call: TRBJ2-5; clone_size: .; d_call: .; v_call: TRBV29-1; cdr3_nt: TGCAGCGTTGAAGATCGAGGGGGGGGGCTGACCCAGTACTTC; cdr3_aa: CSVEDRGGGLTQYF
j_call: TRBJ1-5; clone_size: few; d_call: .; v_call: TRBV30; cdr3_nt: TGTGCCTGGAGACCCTCGGGGGGGGTGGGAAATCAGCCCCAGCATTTT; cdr3_aa: CAWRPSGGVGNQPQHF
j_call: TRBJ1-2; clone_size: .; d_call: .; v_call: TRBV28; cdr3_nt: TGTGCCAGCAGCCCGCTAGGTCCCTATGGCTACACCTTC; cdr3_aa: CASSPLGPYGYTF
j_call: TRBJ1-2; clone_size: .; d_call: .; v_call: TRBV30; cdr3_nt: TGTGCCTGGAGTGTAATAGGGAGTCAACTTAACTATGGCTACACCTTC; cdr3_aa: CAWSVIGSQLNYGYTF
j_call: TRBJ2-1; clone_size: .; d_call: .; v_call: TRBV4-3; cdr3_nt: TGCGCCAGCAGCCAGGGAGGCGGTGAGCAGTTCTTC; cdr3_aa: CASSQGGGEQFF
j_call: TRBJ1-2; clone_size: .; d_call: .; v_call: TRBV3-1/TRBV3-2; cdr3_nt: TGTGCCAGCAGCCCGCACGGGACTCTCGGGGACTATGGCTACACCTTC; cdr3_aa: CASSPHGTLGDYGYTF